Listed below are T cell receptor beta chains from one sample, sequenced in a study of shared clonotypes between healthy human individuals. Some clones are missing from TCRdb's copy, which holds only in-frame ones; the method was immunoSEQ multiplex PCR. The sample holds a few million clones, over 85% seen once. The sample comprised naive CD4+ T cells sorted from blood. Source of these receptors: a man aged 18 to 30 in good health. Both conserved end residues are part of each CDR3. A D gene is named only where the DNA matches it firmly. Part of the rows lack a size; the others show once, few, many or a class for expanded clones.

CASSFLRGEAFF | TGTGCCAGCAGTTTTCTGAGGGGTGAAGCTTTCTTT | TRBJ1-1 | TRBV28 | - | -
CASGPGPYEQYF | TGTGCCAGCGGACCAGGGCCCTACGAGCAGTACTTC | TRBJ2-7 | TRBV6-6 | - | -
CASSLVVGTYEQYF | TGTGCCAGCAGTTTGGTGGTGGGAACCTACGAGCAGTACTTC | TRBJ2-7 | TRBV27 | - | -
CASSLSRDRHEAFF | TGTGCCAGCAGCTTGAGCCGGGACAGACACGAAGCTTTCTTT | TRBJ1-1 | TRBV7-2 | - | TRBD1
CASSLNPNGETQYF | TGCGCCAGCAGCTTGAATCCCAACGGGGAGACCCAGTACTTC | TRBJ2-5 | TRBV5-1 | - | -
CASSRQGDTGELFF | TGTGCCAGCAGCAGACAGGGGGACACCGGGGAGCTGTTTTTT | TRBJ2-2 | TRBV7-9 | - | TRBD1
CASSHWTSGNEQFF | TGTGCCAGCAGCCATTGGACCAGCGGCAATGAGCAGTTCTTC | TRBJ2-1 | TRBV7-9 | - | -
CASTQGTSFKNIQYF | TGTGCCAGCACACAAGGCACAAGCTTCAAAAACATTCAGTACTTC | TRBJ2-4 | TRBV11-2 | - | -
CASSSQGPGFNPGANVLTF | TGTGCCAGCAGTTCACAGGGGCCCGGGTTTAATCCTGGGGCCAACGTCCTGACTTTC | TRBJ2-6 | TRBV27 | - | TRBD1
CASSQGTKDSYNEQFF | TGCGCCAGCAGCCAAGGGACTAAAGACAGCTACAATGAGCAGTTCTTC | TRBJ2-1 | TRBV4-3 | - | -
CASNGPRGDYEQYF | TGTGCCAGCAACGGACCTCGTGGTGACTACGAGCAGTACTTC | TRBJ2-7 | TRBV28 | - | -
CSVEDPPRGDYGYTF | TGCAGCGTTGAAGATCCTCCCCGGGGGGACTATGGCTACACCTTC | TRBJ1-2 | TRBV29-1 | - | -
CASSQEGSSGNTIYF | TGTGCCAGCAGCCAAGAGGGCAGCTCTGGAAACACCATATATTTT | TRBJ1-3 | TRBV4-2 | - | -
CASSQDGLAGANVLTF | TGCGCCAGCAGCCAAGATGGGTTAGCTGGGGCCAACGTCCTGACTTTC | TRBJ2-6 | TRBV4-1 | - | -
CASTSTGSLNEKLFF | TGTGCCAGTACCTCTACGGGGAGTCTTAATGAAAAACTGTTTTTT | TRBJ1-4 | TRBV19 | once | -
CASSPRADTANTGELFF | TGTGCCAGCAGCCCGCGGGCCGATACCGCGAACACCGGGGAGCTGTTTTTT | TRBJ2-2 | TRBV27 | - | -
CASSTTGSSTF | TGTGCCAGCAGTACCACAGGGTCTAGCACCTTC | TRBJ1-2 | TRBV6-1 | - | -
CASSLGGSKGEQYF | TGTGCCAGCAGCTTGGGCGGGAGCAAGGGTGAGCAGTACTTC | TRBJ2-7 | TRBV7-2 | - | TRBD2
CASSFRASSYEQYF | TGTGCCAGCAGTTTCCGGGCCAGCTCCTACGAGCAGTACTTC | TRBJ2-7 | TRBV27 | - | -
CASRNGALANYGYTF | TGTGCCAGCAGAAACGGGGCCTTAGCTAACTATGGCTACACCTTC | TRBJ1-2 | TRBV27 | - | -
CASSARDSLSYEQYF | TGTGCCAGCAGTGCCCGGGACAGCCTTTCCTACGAGCAGTACTTC | TRBJ2-7 | TRBV6-1 | - | TRBD1
CAISTLYGLGYTF | TGTGCCATCAGCACTTTATATGGGTTGGGCTACACCTTC | TRBJ1-2 | TRBV10-3 | - | -
CASSYGREYEQYF | TGTGCCAGCAGTTACGGCAGGGAGTACGAGCAGTACTTC | TRBJ2-7 | TRBV6-5 | - | -
CASSTPRHSYNEQFF | TGTGCCAGCAGTACCCCTCGGCATTCCTACAATGAGCAGTTCTTC | TRBJ2-1 | TRBV6-5 | - | -
CASSTGGGRSGNTIYF | TGTGCCAGCAGTACCGGCGGGGGCCGCTCTGGAAACACCATATATTTT | TRBJ1-3 | TRBV28 | - | -
CASSLNAAMETQYF | TGCGCCAGCAGCTTGAACGCAGCCATGGAGACCCAGTACTTC | TRBJ2-5 | TRBV5-1 | - | -
CASSLGTGGQETQYF | TGCGCCAGCAGCTTGGGGACAGGGGGCCAAGAGACCCAGTACTTC | TRBJ2-5 | TRBV5-1 | few | TRBD1
CASSPSGMGTIYF | TGTGCCAGCTCACCATCAGGGATGGGCACCATATATTTT | TRBJ1-3 | TRBV18 | - | -
CASIWARNTIYF | TGTGCCAGCATTTGGGCAAGGAACACCATATATTTT | TRBJ1-3 | TRBV6-4 | - | -
CASRPGLAGGPVFADTQYF | TGTGCCAGTAGGCCCGGCCTAGCGGGGGGGCCGGTCTTCGCAGATACGCAGTATTTT | TRBJ2-3 | TRBV19 | - | TRBD2
CAWSTRLTGYGYTF | TGTGCCTGGAGCACTAGATTGACAGGCTATGGCTACACCTTC | TRBJ1-2 | TRBV30 | - | -
CASSQDRDSYF | TGTGCCAGCAGCCAAGACCGGGACAGTTACTTC | TRBJ2-7 | TRBV14 | - | TRBD1
CASSRTSGRKDNEQFF | TGTGCCAGCAGCCGGACTAGCGGGAGGAAGGACAATGAGCAGTTCTTC | TRBJ2-1 | TRBV7-2 | - | TRBD2
CASSDISGANVLTF | TGTGCCAGTAGTGACATCTCTGGGGCCAACGTCCTGACTTTC | TRBJ2-6 | TRBV19 | once | -
CAWNRDRNYEQYF | TGTGCCTGGAATAGGGACAGGAATTACGAGCAGTACTTC | TRBJ2-7 | TRBV30 | - | TRBD1
CASSTGGGQPQHF | TGTGCCAGTAGTACAGGGGGTGGTCAGCCCCAGCATTTT | TRBJ1-5 | TRBV19 | - | TRBD1
CASSPREVAEKLFF | TGCGCCAGCAGCCCGAGGGAGGTGGCTGAAAAACTGTTTTTT | TRBJ1-4 | TRBV4-1 | once | -
CASSQDRDHGYEQYF | TGTGCCAGCAGCCAAGACAGGGACCACGGGTACGAGCAGTACTTC | TRBJ2-7 | TRBV14 | - | -
CASSLFGEWVRDEQFF | TGTGCCAGCAGCTTATTTGGAGAATGGGTTCGTGATGAGCAGTTCTTC | TRBJ2-1 | TRBV7-2 | - | -
CASSASLRVLVGSHTDTQYF | TGTGCCAGCAGCGCCAGTCTCAGGGTCTTAGTGGGGTCTCACACAGATACGCAGTATTTT | TRBJ2-3 | TRBV7-8 | - | -
CASGLGLTQYF | TGTGCTAGTGGTTTGGGGTTGACCCAGTACTTC | TRBJ2-5 | TRBV12-5 | few | -
CASSPDSSKNIQYF | TGTGCCAGCAGCCCGGACAGCTCCAAAAACATTCAGTACTTC | TRBJ2-4 | TRBV6-6 | - | -
CASSIRDRDSPLHF | TGTGCCAGTAGTATTCGGGACAGGGATTCACCCCTCCACTTT | TRBJ1-6 | TRBV19 | - | TRBD1
CAWAYSNQPQHF | TGTGCCTGGGCCTATAGCAATCAGCCCCAGCATTTT | TRBJ1-5 | TRBV30 | - | -
CAWSVLRTSGRVHETQYF | TGTGCCTGGAGTGTACTAAGAACTAGCGGGAGGGTTCACGAGACCCAGTACTTC | TRBJ2-5 | TRBV30 | once | TRBD2
CAWSVQGDYGYTF | TGTGCCTGGAGTGTACAAGGGGACTATGGCTACACCTTC | TRBJ1-2 | TRBV30 | - | -
CASAEEKNTEAFF | TGTGCCAGCGCAGAGGAAAAGAACACTGAAGCTTTCTTT | TRBJ1-1 | TRBV18 | - | -
CASSLMGLVNTEAFF | TGTGCCAGCAGCTTAATGGGGTTAGTGAACACTGAAGCTTTCTTT | TRBJ1-1 | TRBV7-9 | - | -
CASSQDGGAQPQHF | TGCGCCAGCAGCCAAGATGGGGGGGCTCAGCCCCAGCATTTT | TRBJ1-5 | TRBV4-1 | - | -
CASSETSEETQYF | TGCGCCAGCAGTGAAACTAGCGAGGAGACCCAGTACTTC | TRBJ2-5 | TRBV10-1 | - | TRBD2
CASSHAIQRGLSYEQYF | TGCGCCAGCAGCCATGCTATCCAGCGGGGACTCTCCTACGAGCAGTACTTC | TRBJ2-7 | TRBV4-1 | - | TRBD2
CASSHLGGGAVREQFF | TGTGCCAGCAGCCACCTTGGTGGGGGGGCGGTACGAGAGCAGTTCTTC | TRBJ2-1 | TRBV5-4 | once | -